The rows below give T cell receptor beta chains drawn from one sample of a study of glioma-infiltrating T cells. TCRdb analysed the multiplex PCR reads with MiXCR anew, one entry per CDR3 protein. This sample carries around 170,000 distinct CDR3 sequences, over 40% of them seen once, and the ten largest clones take under 6.5%. Sequencing input: glioma tissue, nonneoplastic brain tissue, or PBMCs (not recorded which). These receptors were obtained from a human donor with low-grade glioma or glioblastoma, undergoing nonglioma brain surgery, or in good health (not recorded which). Both conserved end residues are part of each CDR3. A D gene is named only where the DNA matches it firmly. A row's size may be missing; if present it is once, few, many or a size class.

CDR3,DNA,V,D,size,J
CASSIDWDSESYNEQFF,TGTGCCAGTAGTATAGACTGGGACAGCGAGTCCTACAATGAGCAGTTCTTC,TRBV19,TRBD1,-,TRBJ2-1
CTSSLVSVINSYEQYF,TGTACCAGCAGCTTAGTCTCAGTAATTAATTCCTACGAGCAGTACTTC,TRBV7-2,-,-,TRBJ2-7
CASSGRSGERDTQYF,TGCGCCAGCAGCGGGAGGTCCGGGGAAAGAGATACGCAGTATTTT,TRBV5-1,-,-,TRBJ2-3
CAISESGSSFSYEQYF,TGTGCCATCAGTGAGTCGGGCAGTTCGTTCTCCTACGAGCAGTACTTC,TRBV10-3,-,many,TRBJ2-7
CASSFLADTGELFF,TGTGCCAGCAGTTTCCTAGCGGACACCGGGGAGCTGTTTTTT,TRBV28,TRBD2,many,TRBJ2-2
CSAPNEGNTIYF,TGCAGTGCCCCTAATGAGGGAAACACCATATATTTT,TRBV20-1,-,many,TRBJ1-3
CDSSQSNILNQPQHF,TGTGACAGCAGCCAATCCAACATACTTAATCAGCCCCAGCATTTT,TRBV16,-,once,TRBJ1-5
CSARARGASTYNEQFF,TGCAGTGCTCGGGCACGTGGTGCTAGTACCTACAATGAGCAGTTCTTC,TRBV20-1,-,many,TRBJ2-1
CASSPRIDTEAFF,TGTGCCAGCAGCCCGCGGATCGACACTGAAGCTTTCTTT,TRBV14,-,few,TRBJ1-1
CASSLRPNTGELFF,TGTGCCAGCAGTTTAAGGCCCAACACCGGGGAGCTGTTTTTT,TRBV12-3/TRBV12-4,-,-,TRBJ2-2
CAISFGPNLSNNQPQHF,TGTGCCATCAGCTTTGGACCTAACCTCTCAAACAATCAGCCCCAGCATTTT,TRBV6-2/TRBV6-3,-,-,TRBJ1-5
CASSQEGSEGTTYNEQFF,TGTGCCAGCAGCCAAGAAGGATCAGAAGGGACAACCTACAATGAGCAGTTCTTC,TRBV4-2,-,few,TRBJ2-1
CSASVARGRAYEQYF,TGCAGTGCTAGTGTTGCCAGGGGGCGCGCCTACGAGCAGTACTTC,TRBV20-1,TRBD1,many,TRBJ2-7
CASSLAGSTDTQYF,TGTGCCAGCAGTTTAGCAGGAAGCACAGATACGCAGTATTTT,TRBV28,-,many,TRBJ2-3
CATSERGIYSEQFF,TGTGCCACCAGTGAGAGGGGCATATACAGTGAGCAGTTCTTC,TRBV24-1,-,-,TRBJ2-1
CASSVWDFAYEKYF,TGCGCCAGCAGTGTATGGGACTTCGCCTACGAGAAGTACTTC,TRBV10-2,-,-,TRBJ2-7
CASINSGREETQYF,TGTGCCAGCATCAATAGCGGGAGGGAGGAGACCCAGTACTTC,TRBV28,TRBD2,many,TRBJ2-5
CASRVRRVTTEAFF,TGTGCCAGCAGAGTCCGGAGGGTGACCACTGAAGCTTTCTTT,TRBV27,-,many,TRBJ1-1
CVRGRRDEQYF,TGTGTCAGGGGGCGGAGGGACGAGCAGTACTTC,TRBV27,TRBD1,-,TRBJ2-7
CSDCRDIRSYEQNF,TGCAGTGATTGCCGGGACATCCGCTCCTACGAGCAGAACTTC,TRBV20-1,-,-,TRBJ2-7
CASSLFRPSAWYEQYF,TGTGCCAGCAGTTTATTTCGTCCCTCAGCGTGGTACGAGCAGTACTTC,TRBV27,-,many,TRBJ2-7
CGVLGLAGATGNEQFF,TGCGGCGTTCTGGGACTAGCGGGAGCAACGGGGAATGAGCAGTTCTTC,TRBV29-1,TRBD2,-,TRBJ2-1
CASTTGGVGDTQYF,TGTGCCAGCACTACTGGGGGGGTAGGGGATACGCAGTATTTT,TRBV28,TRBD2,many,TRBJ2-3
CASSGNTGGNTEAFF,TGTGCCAGCAGTGGAAACACAGGGGGGAACACTGAAGCTTTCTTT,TRBV28,TRBD1,many,TRBJ1-1
CASSQDTGQGMMDTQYF,TGCGCCAGCAGCCAAGATACGGGACAGGGGATGATGGATACGCAGTATTTT,TRBV4-1,TRBD1,few,TRBJ2-3
CSAPLGLAGLDEQFF,TGCAGTGCCCCCTTGGGACTAGCGGGACTGGATGAGCAGTTCTTC,TRBV20-1,TRBD2,many,TRBJ2-1
CASSSSGFTYEQYF,TGTGCCAGCAGTTCGTCCGGTTTCACCTACGAGCAGTACTTC,TRBV27,-,many,TRBJ2-7
CASSPTSGFQETQYF,TGTGCCAGCAGCCCGACTAGCGGGTTCCAAGAGACCCAGTACTTC,TRBV28,TRBD2,many,TRBJ2-5
CASSCDGYINQPQHF,TGTGCCAGCAGCTGTGACGGTTATATCAATCAGCCCCAGCATTTT,TRBV6-1,-,once,TRBJ1-5
CKGGTYEQYF,TGCAAGGGGGGAACCTACGAGCAGTACTTC,TRBV20-1,-,many,TRBJ2-7
CASGRQGYNSPLHF,TGTGCCAGCGGTAGACAGGGTTATAATTCACCCCTCCACTTT,TRBV27,TRBD1,many,TRBJ1-6
CSVANNEQFF,TGCAGCGTTGCGAACAATGAGCAGTTCTTC,TRBV29-1,-,many,TRBJ2-1
CASSHFTNGGTDTQYF,TGTGCCAGCAGTCACTTTACCAACGGGGGCACAGATACGCAGTATTTT,TRBV6-1,-,many,TRBJ2-3
CASSIVAGDGYNEQFF,TGTGCCAGTAGTATAGTAGCGGGAGACGGCTACAATGAGCAGTTCTTC,TRBV19,TRBD2,-,TRBJ2-1
CASSSTSYRGRSPLHF,TGTGCCAGCAGTTCCACCTCGTACAGGGGTCGATCACCCCTCCACTTT,TRBV28,TRBD1,many,TRBJ1-6
CASSRSGTSDTQYF,TGTGCCAGCAGCCGTAGCGGCACGTCAGATACGCAGTATTTT,TRBV4-2,-,few,TRBJ2-3
CASLVGGGYEQYF,TGTGCCAGCTTGGTAGGGGGCGGCTACGAGCAGTACTTC,TRBV2,TRBD1,many,TRBJ2-7
CASSLRGGEEQFF,TGTGCCAGCAGTTTAAGGGGAGGGGAAGAGCAGTTCTTC,TRBV12-3/TRBV12-4,TRBD2,many,TRBJ2-1
CSAKANRDSQPQHF,TGCAGTGCAAAAGCCAACAGGGATAGTCAGCCCCAGCATTTT,TRBV20-1,-,-,TRBJ1-5
CASSQGEVTEAFF,TGTGCCAGCAGCCAAGGGGAAGTGACTGAAGCTTTCTTT,TRBV4-2,-,many,TRBJ1-1
CASSQVSNEQFF,TGTGCCAGCAGCCAAGTGTCCAATGAGCAGTTCTTC,TRBV3-1,-,many,TRBJ2-1
CATSDPTQGRNGYTF,TGTGCCACCAGTGATCCGACACAGGGGAGAAATGGCTACACCTTC,TRBV24-1,TRBD1,-,TRBJ1-2
CASSLYNLDPNYNEQYF,TGTGCCAGCAGTTTATACAACTTAGATCCCAACTACAATGAGCAGTACTTC,TRBV28,-,-,TRBJ2-7
CASSVAQGVDTSDTQYF,TGTGCCAGCAGCGTAGCTCAGGGGGTGGACACATCAGATACGCAGTATTTT,TRBV9,TRBD1,-,TRBJ2-3
CSARIGGPQTQYF,TGCAGTGCTAGAATTGGAGGACCACAGACCCAGTACTTC,TRBV20-1,-,-,TRBJ2-5
CASSVPGDYSYEQYF,TGCGCCAGCAGCGTCCCGGGGGACTACTCCTACGAGCAGTACTTC,TRBV5-1,TRBD2,-,TRBJ2-7
CASSPRPREKLFF,TGTGCCAGCAGCCCTCGCCCGCGGGAAAAACTGTTTTTT,TRBV11-2,-,-,TRBJ1-4
CASRSTGAGGYTF,TGTGCCAGCAGGTCAACAGGGGCGGGTGGCTACACCTTC,TRBV28,TRBD1,many,TRBJ1-2